Presented here are 20 T cell receptor beta chains from one specimen sequenced in a study of PD-1 blockade in classical Hodgkin lymphoma. Time point here: newly diagnosed, previously untreated cHL patient sample. Libraries were prepared by immunoSEQ multiplex PCR; TCRdb keeps only in-frame clonotypes and omits some of them. The table records about 28,000 clones, roughly 90% of them present only once. Sequenced sample: peripheral blood mononuclear cells (PBMCs). Receptor source: a human donor with classical Hodgkin lymphoma.

The rearrangement links TRBV11-2 to TRBJ2-1, with 8 positions matching TRBD1. The trim removed 0 bases at V and 2 bases at J, leaving 0 bases unmatched. CDR3 length: 15 residues. CDR1 and CDR2 from the germline V gene are SGHAT and FQNNGV. The DNA for the CDR3 is TGTGCCAGCAGCTTAGAGGGACAGGCCTACAATGAGCAGTTCTTC. It translates to CASSLEGQAYNEQFF.

The J gene is TRBJ2-1, the V gene TRBV7-2; D gene ambiguous. Trimming shortened V by 5 bases and J by 4 bases, and 6 bases separated the two germline ends. Germline V gene lookup returns CDR1 SGHTA and CDR2 FQGNSA. This CDR3 has 12 residues. As DNA, the CDR3 is TGTGCCAGCAGCAGGACGTACAATGAGCAGTTCTTC. As protein: CASSRTYNEQFF. The full variable domain, in which reference TRBV7-2 and TRBJ2-1 provide the parts outside the CDR3, is GAGVSQSPSNKVTEKGKDVELRCDPISGHTALYWYRQSLGQGLEFLIYFQGNSAPDKSGLPSDRFSAERTGGSVSTLTIQRTQQEDSAVYLCASSRTYNEQFFGPGTRLTVL.

The genes are TRBV7-8 and TRBJ1-1; 11 nucleotides match TRBD1. The CDR3 has 18 residues. Looked up from germline, CDR1 is SGHVS and CDR2 is FQNEAQ. Trimming took 5 bases from V and 0 from J; bases not matched to a gene: 11. CDR3 sequence (DNA): TGTGCCAGCAGCCCCTTCGCCGGACAGGGGGCCTTGAACACTGAAGCTTTCTTT. Translated, it gives CASSPFAGQGALNTEAFF.

The CDR3 nucleotides are TGTGCCAGCAGTCGGGATGCGTACACAGATACGCAGTATTTT. Translation: CASSRDAYTDTQYF. This rearrangement joins TRBV2 to TRBJ2-3; possible D gene TRBD2, 5 bases. Germline assignment: CDR1 SNHLY and CDR2 FYNNEI. Trimming removed 5 bases at V and 2 bases at J, with 11 bases between. This CDR3 spans 14 amino acids.

The chain employs TRBV7-2 and TRBJ2-1, with D possibly being TRBD2 (6 bases). Per the germline V gene, CDR1 is SGHTA and CDR2 is FQGNSA. The V end was cut by 3 bases, the J end by 2 bases, with 8 bases between. The CDR3 loop spans 14 amino acids. In nucleotides, the CDR3 is TGTGCCAGCAGCTTTGGCGGGACCTACAATGAGCAGTTCTTC. Its translation: CASSFGGTYNEQFF.

This chain connects TRBV4-3 to TRBJ1-1; TRBD1 is a possible D gene (5 bases). The CDR3 is made up of 13 amino acids. Germline loops: CDR1 LGHNA, CDR2 YSLEER. The V and J ends lost 0 bases and 11 bases respectively, with 13 bases between them. Here the CDR3 DNA reads TGCGCCAGCAGCCAAGATCGGGAGGGGAAGGCTTTCTTT. Its protein is CASSQDREGKAFF.

The J gene is TRBJ2-3, the V gene TRBV10-3; no firm D call. The length of the CDR3 is 11 residues. With 3 bases removed from V and 7 bases from J, the gap between germline ends came to 5 bases. Germline V gives CDR1 ENHRY, CDR2 SYGVKD. CDR3: CAISDRNTQYF. CDR3 coding DNA: TGTGCCATCAGTGATAGAAATACGCAGTATTTT.

The chain links TRBV14 to TRBJ1-5; no definite D call. The CDR3 spans 13 residues. With 1 base removed from V and 3 bases from J, the gap between germline ends came to 4 bases. Per the germline V gene, CDR1 is SGHDN and CDR2 is FVKESK. The CDR3 coding sequence is TGTGCCAGCAGCCAAGGTGTCAATCAGCCCCAGCATTTT. This codes for CASSQGVNQPQHF. Complete variable domain (other parts from reference TRBV14 and TRBJ1-5): EAGVTQFPSHSVIEKGQTVTLRCDPISGHDNLYWYRRVMGKEIKFLLHFVKESKQDESGMPNNRFLAERTGGTYSTLKVQPAELEDSGVYFCASSQGVNQPQHFGDGTRLSIL.

In its sample, this clone was seen a few times. J is TRBJ1-4 and V is TRBV28; TRBD1 is a possible D gene (5 bases). The CDR3 length is 16 residues. Germline CDR1 is MDHEN and CDR2 is SYDVKM. Trimming took 2 bases from V and 2 from J, leaving 12 bases between them. The CDR3 region has the DNA TGTGCCAGCAGTTTAGGTACAGGTGCTACTAATGAAAAACTGTTTTTT. Residues: CASSLGTGATNEKLFF.

The V and J genes are TRBV10-3 and TRBJ1-2; D is unresolved. The CDR3 is 16 residues long. Germline CDR1 ENHRY, CDR2 SYGVKD. V was clipped by 0 bases and J by 0 bases, with 11 bases between them. The CDR3 region is CAISESMGRANYGYTF. In nucleotides, the CDR3 is TGTGCCATCAGTGAGTCGATGGGCCGAGCTAACTATGGCTACACCTTC.

The V and J genes are TRBV7-9 and TRBJ2-2; D is ambiguous. There are 13 residues in the CDR3. Deletions cut 1 base from V and 7 bases from J, with 7 bases between. In germline, CDR1 is SEHNR, CDR2 FQNEAQ (reference sequence). The CDR3 bases are TGTGCCAGCAGCTTAGGGTATGACGGGGAGCTGTTTTTT. Its protein product is CASSLGYDGELFF. The full variable domain, in which reference TRBV7-9 and TRBJ2-2 provide the parts outside the CDR3, is DTGVSQNPRHKITKRGQNVTFRCDPISEHNRLYWYRQTLGQGPEFLTYFQNEAQLEKSRLLSDRFSAERPKGSFSTLEIQRTEQGDSAMYLCASSLGYDGELFFGEGSRLTVL.

This rearrangement joins TRBV10-3 to TRBJ2-3; perhaps TRBD1 as D (6 bases). This CDR3 comprises 15 residues. The V end lost 6 bases, the J end lost 2 bases, and 15 bases lay between the germline ends. Germline lookup yields CDR1 ENHRY and CDR2 SYGVKD. CDR3 region: CAIRFAGENTDTQYF. CDR3 nucleotides: TGTGCCATCAGGTTCGCAGGGGAAAACACAGATACGCAGTATTTT.

The chain is built from TRBV5-1 and TRBJ1-5; no clear D. The CDR3 totals 14 residues. V gave up 0 bases and J gave up 0 bases, with 4 bases separating them. Looked up from germline, CDR1 is SGHRS and CDR2 is YFSETQ. DNA for the CDR3: TGCGCCAGCAGCTTGGGCACTAGCAATCAGCCCCAGCATTTT. It is translated as CASSLGTSNQPQHF.

The V gene is TRBV9, the J gene TRBJ2-3, with D hard to call. Trimming cost V 0 bases and J 0 bases, with 11 bases left between them. The CDR3 spans 16 residues. In germline, CDR1 is SGDLS, CDR2 YYNGEE. The CDR3 here is CASSVATGSSTDTQYF. CDR3 nucleotides: TGTGCCAGCAGCGTAGCTACGGGCAGTAGCACAGATACGCAGTATTTT.

The chain employs TRBV6-6 and TRBJ2-1; D uncertain. Germline V gene sequence: CDR1 MNHNY, CDR2 SVGAGI (reference sequence). CDR3 length equals 11 residues. Between the trimmed V and J ends, which lost 8 bases and 8 bases, there was a span of 10 bases. The CDR3 sequence is CASRFSYEQFF. The CDR3 DNA reads as TGTGCCAGCCGATTCAGCTATGAGCAGTTCTTC.

This clone was counted between two and nine times. J is TRBJ2-7 and V is TRBV7-9; D might be TRBD1 (5 bases). The CDR3 is made up of 14 amino acids. The V and J ends lost 0 bases and 2 bases respectively, with 8 bases between them. Germline CDR1 is SEHNR and CDR2 is FQNEAQ (reference sequence). CDR3 amino acids: CASSLASRAYEQYF. DNA for the CDR3: TGTGCCAGCAGCTTAGCGAGCAGGGCCTACGAGCAGTACTTC.

To note about this clone: This clone may be a read error of a much larger clone one base away. Other DNA sequences in this sample translate to the same CDR3. The chain has TRBV11-2 and TRBJ2-7, with 7 bases lining up with TRBD2. Germline V lookup: CDR1 SGHAT, CDR2 FQNNGV. The CDR3 is made up of 13 amino acids. The CDR3 sequence is CASSLGGSLEQYF. CDR3 coding DNA: TGTGCCAGCAGTTTAGGCGGGAGTCTCGAGCAGTACTTC.

The V gene is TRBV7-2, the J gene TRBJ2-1; TRBD1 matches at 7 bases. Germline CDR1 and CDR2: SGHTA and FQGNSA. This CDR3 contains 14 residues. V shed 5 bases, J shed 5 bases, and the junction held 6 bases outside the gene matches. The CDR3 is CASSLNRGDNEQFF. Written as DNA, the CDR3 is TGTGCCAGCAGCCTCAACAGGGGCGACAATGAGCAGTTCTTC. Full variable domain (missing parts from reference TRBV7-2 and TRBJ2-1): GAGVSQSPSNKVTEKGKDVELRCDPISGHTALYWYRQSLGQGLEFLIYFQGNSAPDKSGLPSDRFSAERTGGSVSTLTIQRTQQEDSAVYLCASSLNRGDNEQFFGPGTRLTVL.

This rearrangement joins TRBV2 to TRBJ2-3, with 13 bases that match TRBD2. The CDR3 is 15 residues long. Germline CDR1 and CDR2: SNHLY and FYNNEI. The V segment lost 8 bases and the J segment 5 bases; nucleotides outside the gene matches: 7. In DNA, the CDR3 is TGTGCCAGCGGCAGACTAGCGGGAGGAAAAGATACGCAGTATTTT. Its translation: CASGRLAGGKDTQYF. Drawing the rest from reference TRBV2 and TRBJ2-3, the complete variable domain is EPEVTQTPSHQVTQMGQEVILRCVPISNHLYFYWYRQILGQKVEFLVSFYNNEISEKSEIFDDQFSVERPDGSNFTLKIRSTKLEDSAMYFCASGRLAGGKDTQYFGPGTRLTVL.

The J gene is TRBJ1-2, the V gene TRBV11-2; 11 bases align to TRBD1. The CDR3 extends over 16 amino acids. Germline CDR1 is SGHAT and CDR2 is FQNNGV. With 4 bases clipped from V and 2 bases from J, the junction kept 6 bases outside the gene matches. The CDR3 region has the DNA TGTGCCAGCAGCTGGGCCGGACAGGGGGCAAACTATGGCTACACCTTC. It specifies CASSWAGQGANYGYTF.